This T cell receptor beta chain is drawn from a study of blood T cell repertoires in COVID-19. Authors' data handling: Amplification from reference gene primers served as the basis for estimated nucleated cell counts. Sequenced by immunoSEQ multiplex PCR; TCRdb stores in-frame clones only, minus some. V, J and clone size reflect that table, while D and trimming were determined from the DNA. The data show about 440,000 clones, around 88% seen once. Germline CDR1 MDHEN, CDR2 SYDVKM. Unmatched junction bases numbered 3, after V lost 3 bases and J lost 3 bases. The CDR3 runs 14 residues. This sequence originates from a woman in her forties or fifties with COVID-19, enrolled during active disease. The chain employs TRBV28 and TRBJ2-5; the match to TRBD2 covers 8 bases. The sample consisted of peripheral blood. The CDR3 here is CASSLAGLEETQYF. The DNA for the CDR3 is TGTGCCAGCAGTTTGGCGGGACTAGAAGAGACCCAGTACTTC.